A selection of T cell receptor beta chains follows, all from one sample in a study of technical replicates of blood from several donors. Here immunoSEQ multiplex PCR was the method, and the copy in TCRdb shows in-frame clones only, minus some. The table includes under 85,000 clones, 90% to 95% detected once. The sequencing sample was made of T cells isolated from PBMCs. These TCRs come from a human donor in good health. The CDR3 runs from the conserved cysteine through the conserved F or W. D genes are given only for firm matches. Clone size is given for some rows only: seen once, a few or many times, or a class if the clone is expanded.

>once|TRBV5-6|NA|TRBJ2-5
CASSLAWRGQETQYF
TGTGCCAGCAGCTTGGCCTGGAGGGGCCAAGAGACCCAGTACTTC
>NA|TRBV28|TRBD1|TRBJ2-3
CASRASQGAGTDTQYF
TGTGCCAGCAGGGCCTCTCAGGGGGCTGGGACAGATACGCAGTATTTT
>NA|TRBV5-4|TRBD2|TRBJ2-3
CASSFRGGLDTQYF
TGTGCCAGCAGCTTCCGGGGGGGATTAGATACGCAGTATTTT
>NA|TRBV5-8|TRBD1|TRBJ1-2
CASSLQGDYGYTF
TGTGCCAGCAGCTTACAGGGGGACTATGGCTACACCTTC
>NA|TRBV7-9|NA|TRBJ1-4
CASSTRPSVDEKLFF
TGTGCCAGCAGCACGAGACCGAGCGTCGATGAAAAACTGTTTTTT
>once|TRBV27|TRBD1|TRBJ1-1
CASIASGTGSRKAFF
TGTGCCAGCATCGCCTCCGGGACAGGGTCACGGAAAGCTTTCTTT
>once|TRBV10-2|NA|TRBJ2-7
CASGSYEQYF
TGCGCCAGTGGCAGCTACGAGCAGTACTTC
>NA|TRBV11-3|NA|TRBJ2-5
CASSLRLRAQETQYF
TGTGCCAGCAGCTTACGTTTGAGGGCGCAAGAGACCCAGTACTTC
>NA|TRBV27|TRBD1|TRBJ2-6
CASRIAGGWSGANVLTF
TGTGCCAGCAGAATAGCAGGGGGATGGTCTGGGGCCAACGTCCTGACTTTC
>once|TRBV10-2|TRBD1|TRBJ1-4
CASSEYGQENEKLFF
TGCGCCAGCAGTGAATACGGACAGGAGAATGAAAAACTGTTTTTT
>few|TRBV6-4|NA|TRBJ1-1
CASSDPDLGNTEAFF
TGTGCCAGCAGTGACCCAGACTTAGGGAACACTGAAGCTTTCTTT
>NA|TRBV5-6|NA|TRBJ2-5
CASTPLRYNQETQYF
TGTGCCAGCACCCCCCTCAGGTATAACCAAGAGACCCAGTACTTC
>NA|TRBV30|NA|TRBJ2-5
CAWSAGGIGETQYF
TGTGCCTGGAGTGCTGGGGGGATTGGAGAGACCCAGTACTTC
>NA|TRBV29-1|NA|TRBJ2-2
CSVPRGVDTGELFF
TGCAGCGTCCCCAGGGGAGTCGACACCGGGGAGCTGTTTTTT
>NA|TRBV4-1|NA|TRBJ2-2
CASSLQRTGELFF
TGCGCCAGCAGCTTACAACGCACCGGGGAGCTGTTTTTT
>NA|TRBV27|NA|TRBJ2-7
CASSPMINYEQYF
TGTGCCAGCAGCCCTATGATAAACTACGAGCAGTACTTC
>NA|TRBV21-1|NA|TRBJ1-5
CAIPGQGGKNSNQPQHF
TGTGCCATTCCGGGACAGGGGGGTAAGAATAGCAATCAGCCCCAGCATTTT
>NA|TRBV27|TRBD2|TRBJ2-7
CASRFSGSPSYEQYF
TGTGCCAGCCGTTTTAGCGGGAGTCCTTCCTACGAGCAGTACTTC
>NA|TRBV11-1|NA|TRBJ1-5
CASSLGPTRGPQHF
TGTGCCAGCAGCCTGGGACCTACCAGGGGGCCCCAGCATTTT
>NA|TRBV25-1|TRBD2|TRBJ2-7
CARRLAGPRESYEQYF
TGTGCCAGGCGACTAGCGGGGCCCAGGGAATCCTACGAGCAGTACTTC
>once|TRBV9|NA|TRBJ2-3
CASSVAGEDTQYF
TGTGCCAGCAGCGTTGCAGGGGAAGATACGCAGTATTTT
>NA|TRBV10-3|NA|TRBJ1-2
CAISERNYGYTF
TGTGCCATCAGTGAGCGGAACTATGGCTACACCTTC
>NA|TRBV19|TRBD2|TRBJ2-7
CASRISGLAGVSYEQYF
TGTGCCAGTAGGATAAGCGGACTAGCGGGAGTCTCCTACGAGCAGTACTTC
>NA|TRBV19|NA|TRBJ1-2
CASSSKEGIYGYTF
TGTGCCAGTAGTTCTAAAGAGGGAATCTATGGCTACACCTTC
>NA|TRBV9|NA|TRBJ2-7
CASSVGGGMPYEQYF
TGTGCCAGCAGCGTAGGTGGGGGGATGCCCTACGAGCAGTACTTC
>NA|TRBV4-3|NA|TRBJ2-2
CASSQEGGGAGELFF
TGCGCCAGCAGCCAAGAAGGAGGGGGCGCCGGGGAGCTGTTTTTT
>NA|TRBV30|NA|TRBJ1-1
CAWSFLPVAEAFF
TGTGCCTGGAGTTTTCTCCCGGTCGCTGAAGCTTTCTTT
>NA|TRBV5-1|TRBD2|TRBJ2-7
CASRPTGGSYYEQYF
TGCGCCAGCAGGCCGACGGGGGGGTCGTACTACGAGCAGTACTTC
>NA|TRBV7-6|NA|TRBJ1-1
CASSLRRDTEAFF
TGTGCCAGCAGCTTAAGGCGGGACACTGAAGCTTTCTTT
>NA|TRBV1|NA|TRBJ1-1
CTSSPTRGDTEAFF
TGCACCAGCAGCCCCACGCGGGGAGACACTGAAGCTTTCTTT
>NA|TRBV5-4|TRBD1|TRBJ1-5
CASSSDRGVGQPQHF
TGTGCCAGCAGCTCGGACAGGGGTGTAGGTCAGCCCCAGCATTTT
>NA|TRBV30|TRBD1|TRBJ1-5
CAYRGALAQPQHF
TGTGCCTACAGGGGGGCCCTGGCTCAGCCCCAGCATTTT
>NA|TRBV7-8|TRBD1|TRBJ1-3
CASGGQLSGNTIYF
TGTGCCAGCGGGGGACAGCTCTCTGGAAACACCATATATTTT
>NA|TRBV6-6|NA|TRBJ1-1
CASTVQGGGTEAFF
TGTGCCAGCACTGTCCAGGGAGGGGGCACTGAAGCTTTCTTT
>once|TRBV28|NA|TRBJ2-7
CASNLQGSSYEQYF
TGTGCCAGCAATCTACAGGGAAGCTCCTACGAGCAGTACTTC
>NA|TRBV6-1|TRBD1|TRBJ2-7
CASSESGTGSYEQYF
TGTGCCAGCAGTGAATCAGGGACAGGGAGCTACGAGCAGTACTTC
>NA|TRBV4-2|TRBD2|TRBJ2-7
CASSQVGPSGSWYEQYF
TGTGCCAGCAGCCAAGTAGGTCCTAGCGGGAGTTGGTACGAGCAGTACTTC
>NA|TRBV29-1|TRBD2|TRBJ2-3
CSVKAGGYTDTQYF
TGCAGCGTCAAAGCGGGAGGGTACACAGATACGCAGTATTTT
>NA|TRBV14|TRBD1|TRBJ2-7
CASSQSDRETYEQYF
TGTGCCAGCAGTCAATCAGACAGGGAGACCTACGAGCAGTACTTC
>NA|TRBV7-8|TRBD2|TRBJ2-2
CASSLKPLTGGPGELFF
TGTGCCAGCAGCTTAAAGCCTCTAACGGGAGGGCCCGGGGAGCTGTTTTTT
>NA|TRBV6-5|NA|TRBJ1-1
CASSSTAVEAFF
TGTGCCAGCAGTTCGACAGCTGTTGAAGCTTTCTTT
>NA|TRBV5-1|NA|TRBJ2-5
CASSLIIRGPETQYF
TGCGCCAGCAGCTTGATTATCAGGGGCCCGGAGACCCAGTACTTC
>few|TRBV2|NA|TRBJ1-1
CASTKTGNTEAFF
TGTGCCAGCACCAAGACAGGGAACACTGAAGCTTTCTTT
>NA|TRBV23-1|NA|TRBJ2-7
CASSQSKRLF
TGCGCCAGCAGTCAATCAAAGCGGCTCTTC